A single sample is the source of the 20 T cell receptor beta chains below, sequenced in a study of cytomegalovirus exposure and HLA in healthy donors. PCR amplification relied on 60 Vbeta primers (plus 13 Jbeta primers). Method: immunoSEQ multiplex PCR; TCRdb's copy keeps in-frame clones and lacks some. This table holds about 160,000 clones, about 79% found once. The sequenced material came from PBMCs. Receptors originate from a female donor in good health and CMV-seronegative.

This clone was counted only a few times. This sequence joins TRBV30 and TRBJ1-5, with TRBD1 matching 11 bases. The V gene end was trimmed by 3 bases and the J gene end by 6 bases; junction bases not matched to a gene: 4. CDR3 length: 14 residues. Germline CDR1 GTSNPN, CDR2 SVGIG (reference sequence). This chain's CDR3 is CAWSRDRGAQPQHF. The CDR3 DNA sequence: TGTGCCTGGAGCCGGGACAGGGGGGCTCAGCCCCAGCATTTT.

The CDR3 nucleotides are TGCGCCAGCAGCCCCCCCTCAACTGTCTACGAGCAGTACTTC. It encodes CASSPPSTVYEQYF. V is TRBV5-1 and J is TRBJ2-5, with D uncertain. Judging by the DNA end, TRBJ2-7 fits better; the J call may be wrong. Germline V gene lookup returns CDR1 SGHRS and CDR2 YFSETQ. This CDR3 has 14 residues.

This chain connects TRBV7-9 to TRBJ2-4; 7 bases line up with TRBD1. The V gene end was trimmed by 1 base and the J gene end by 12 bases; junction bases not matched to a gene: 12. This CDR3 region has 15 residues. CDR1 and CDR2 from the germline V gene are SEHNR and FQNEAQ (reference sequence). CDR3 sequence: CASSLGGYRGDSQYF. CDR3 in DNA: TGTGCCAGCAGCTTAGGAGGGTACCGAGGGGACAGTCAGTACTTC.

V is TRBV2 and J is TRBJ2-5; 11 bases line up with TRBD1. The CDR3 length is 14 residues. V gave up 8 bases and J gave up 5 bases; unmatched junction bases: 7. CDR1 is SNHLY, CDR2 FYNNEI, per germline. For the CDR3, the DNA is TGTGCCAGCGACCGGGGACAGGGGGTGGAGACCCAGTACTTC. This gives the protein CASDRGQGVETQYF.

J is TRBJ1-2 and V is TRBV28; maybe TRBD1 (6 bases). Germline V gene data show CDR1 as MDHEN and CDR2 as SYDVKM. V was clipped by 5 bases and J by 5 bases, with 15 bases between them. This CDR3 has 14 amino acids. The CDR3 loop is CASSLGGQTYGYTF. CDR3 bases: TGTGCCAGCAGTCTAGGCGGACAGACTTATGGCTACACCTTC.

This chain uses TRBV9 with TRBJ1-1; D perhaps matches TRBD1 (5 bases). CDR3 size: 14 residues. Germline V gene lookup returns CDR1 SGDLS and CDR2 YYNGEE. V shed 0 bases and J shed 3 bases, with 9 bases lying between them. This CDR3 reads CASSVGVGDTEAFF. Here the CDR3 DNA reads TGTGCCAGCAGCGTAGGGGTAGGGGACACTGAAGCTTTCTTT.

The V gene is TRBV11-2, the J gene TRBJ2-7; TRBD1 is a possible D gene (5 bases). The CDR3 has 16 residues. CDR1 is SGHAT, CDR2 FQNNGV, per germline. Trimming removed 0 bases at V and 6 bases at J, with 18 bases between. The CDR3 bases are TGTGCCAGCAGCTTAGACATGGCAGGGTCGGTGGGCGAGCAGTACTTC. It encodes CASSLDMAGSVGEQYF.

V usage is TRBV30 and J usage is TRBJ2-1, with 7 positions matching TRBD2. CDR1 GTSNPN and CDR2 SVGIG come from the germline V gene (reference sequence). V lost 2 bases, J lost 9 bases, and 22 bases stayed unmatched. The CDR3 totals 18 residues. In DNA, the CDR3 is TGTGCCTGGAGTAAAAGTTCACGGCTGGGAGGGAGCCGTAGTGAGCAGTTCTTC. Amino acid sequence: CAWSKSSRLGGSRSEQFF.

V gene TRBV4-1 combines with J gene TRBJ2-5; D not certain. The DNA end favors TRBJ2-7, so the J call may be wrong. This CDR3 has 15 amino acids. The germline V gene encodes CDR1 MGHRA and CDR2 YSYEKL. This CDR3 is CASSQDLYSSYEQYF. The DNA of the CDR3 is TGCGCCAGCAGCCAAGATCTGTACAGTTCCTACGAGCAGTACTTC.

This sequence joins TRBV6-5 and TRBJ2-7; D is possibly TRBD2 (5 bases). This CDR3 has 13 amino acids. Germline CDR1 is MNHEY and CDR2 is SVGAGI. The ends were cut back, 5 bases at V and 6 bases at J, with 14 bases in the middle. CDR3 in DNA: TGTGCCAGCAGTGACCTTGCGAGGGTCGAGCAGTACTTC. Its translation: CASSDLARVEQYF.

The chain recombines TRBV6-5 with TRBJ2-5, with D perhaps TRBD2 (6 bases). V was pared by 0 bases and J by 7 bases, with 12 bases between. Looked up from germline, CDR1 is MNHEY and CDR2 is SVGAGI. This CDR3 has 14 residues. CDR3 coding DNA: TGTGCCAGCAGTTACTCGTACGGGAGCGTGACCCAGTACTTC. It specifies CASSYSYGSVTQYF.

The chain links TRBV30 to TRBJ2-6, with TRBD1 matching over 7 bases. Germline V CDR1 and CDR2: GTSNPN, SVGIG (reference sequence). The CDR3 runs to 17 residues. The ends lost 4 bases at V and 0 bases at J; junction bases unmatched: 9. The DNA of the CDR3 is TGTGCCTGGAATATTGCAGGGGGTCCCTCTGGGGCCAACGTCCTGACTTTC. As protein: CAWNIAGGPSGANVLTF.

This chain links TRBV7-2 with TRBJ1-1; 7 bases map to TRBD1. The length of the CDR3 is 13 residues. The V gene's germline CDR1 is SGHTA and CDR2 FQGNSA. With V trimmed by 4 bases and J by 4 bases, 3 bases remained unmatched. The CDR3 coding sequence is TGTGCCAGCAGCTCCGGGACAGTCACTGAAGCTTTCTTT. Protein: CASSSGTVTEAFF. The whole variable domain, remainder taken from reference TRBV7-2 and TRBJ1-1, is GAGVSQSPSNKVTEKGKDVELRCDPISGHTALYWYRQSLGQGLEFLIYFQGNSAPDKSGLPSDRFSAERTGGSVSTLTIQRTQQEDSAVYLCASSSGTVTEAFFGQGTRLTVV.

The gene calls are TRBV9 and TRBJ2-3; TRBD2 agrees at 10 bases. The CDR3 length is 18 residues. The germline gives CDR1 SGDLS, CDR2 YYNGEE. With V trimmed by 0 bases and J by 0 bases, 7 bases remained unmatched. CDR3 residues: CASSVAKRGGISTDTQYF. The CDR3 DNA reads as TGTGCCAGCAGCGTAGCCAAGCGGGGGGGCATTAGCACAGATACGCAGTATTTT.

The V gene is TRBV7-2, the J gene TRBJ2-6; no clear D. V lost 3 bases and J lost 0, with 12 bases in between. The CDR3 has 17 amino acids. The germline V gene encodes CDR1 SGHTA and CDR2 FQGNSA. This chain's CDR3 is CASSFFPGSSGANVLTF. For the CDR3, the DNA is TGTGCCAGCAGCTTCTTTCCGGGTAGCTCTGGGGCCAACGTCCTGACTTTC.

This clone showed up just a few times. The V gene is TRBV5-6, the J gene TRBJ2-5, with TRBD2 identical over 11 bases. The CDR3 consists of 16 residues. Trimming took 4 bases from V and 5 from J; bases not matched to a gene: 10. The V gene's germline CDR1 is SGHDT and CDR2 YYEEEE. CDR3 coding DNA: TGTGCCAGCAGCCAACTAGCGGGAGCGGGTTCGGAGACCCAGTACTTC. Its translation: CASSQLAGAGSETQYF.

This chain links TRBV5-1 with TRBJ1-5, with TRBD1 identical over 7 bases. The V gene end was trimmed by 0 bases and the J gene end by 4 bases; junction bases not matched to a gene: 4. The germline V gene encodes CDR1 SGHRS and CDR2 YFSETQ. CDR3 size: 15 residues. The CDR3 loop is CASSLGATGNQPQHF. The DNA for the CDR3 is TGCGCCAGCAGCTTGGGCGCGACAGGGAATCAGCCCCAGCATTTT.

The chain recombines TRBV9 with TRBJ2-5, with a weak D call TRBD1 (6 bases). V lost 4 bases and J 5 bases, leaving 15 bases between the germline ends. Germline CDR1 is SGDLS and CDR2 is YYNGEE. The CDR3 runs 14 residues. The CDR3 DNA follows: TGTGCCAGCAGCCAGGTTGGGGGCTGGGAGACCCAGTACTTC. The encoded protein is CASSQVGGWETQYF.

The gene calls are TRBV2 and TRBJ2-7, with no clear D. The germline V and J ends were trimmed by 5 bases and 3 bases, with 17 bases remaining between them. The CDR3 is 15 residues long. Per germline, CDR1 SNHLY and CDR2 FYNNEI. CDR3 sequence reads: CASSTRPRVIYEQYF. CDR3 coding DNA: TGTGCCAGCAGTACTCGACCCCGGGTTATCTACGAGCAGTACTTC.

CDR3 DNA: TGTGCCAGCAGCGCTCGGGACAGGGCTTACAATGAGCAGTTCTTC. The encoded protein is CASSARDRAYNEQFF. The rearrangement uses TRBV9 and TRBJ2-1; 9 bases agree with TRBD1. After removal of 3 bases from V and 4 bases from J, the junction contained 5 bases not matched to a gene. There are 15 residues in the CDR3. The germline V gene has CDR1 SGDLS and CDR2 YYNGEE.